Below, 23 T cell receptor beta chains from the same sample are listed, as sequenced in a study of Ad26.COV2.S vaccination and SARS-CoV-2 variants. As to treatment: over 15 received Ad26.COV2.S at low or high dose, single or two shots; about 5 received placebo; per-sample allocation not given. All samples were drawn on day 63, counting from the first vaccine or placebo injection. TCRdb's copy holds only in-frame clones and misses some; the assay was immunoSEQ multiplex PCR. The sample carries 300,000 to 350,000 clones, about 85% recorded once. The material was peripheral blood, obtained in a trial of Ad26.COV2.S vaccine versus placebo. Receptors were obtained from a person aged 18-60 years who received the Ad26.COV2.S COVID-19 vaccine or a placebo.

The chain combines TRBV28 with TRBJ1-6; TRBD1 matches 8 bases. V was clipped by 5 bases and J by 3 bases; unmatched bases: 6. The CDR3 has 16 amino acids. The germline V gene encodes CDR1 MDHEN and CDR2 SYDVKM. The CDR3 region has the DNA TGTGCCAGCAGTCAGACAGGGGCGATCTATAATTCACCCCTCCACTTT. The encoded protein is CASSQTGAIYNSPLHF.

The CDR3 loop is CASSPTTQGFYEQYF. As DNA, the CDR3 is TGCGCCAGCAGCCCGACTACACAGGGTTTCTACGAGCAGTACTTC. This chain uses TRBV4-3 with TRBJ2-7; weak D call: TRBD1 (6 bases). Deletions cut 4 bases from V and 3 bases from J, with 16 bases between. This CDR3 contains 15 residues. Germline V gene data show CDR1 as LGHNA and CDR2 as YSLEER.

The chain carries TRBV7-2 and TRBJ1-1, with no clear D. The germline V gene has CDR1 SGHTA and CDR2 FQGNSA. CDR3 length: 16 amino acids. Trimming removed 0 bases from V and 1 base from J, with 12 bases in between. The CDR3 loop reads CASSLAGGLTNTEAFF. Here the CDR3 DNA reads TGTGCCAGCAGCTTAGCCGGAGGGCTTACGAACACTGAAGCTTTCTTT.

The chain joins TRBV14 to TRBJ2-5; TRBD1 matches 9 bases. The trim removed 5 bases at V and 9 bases at J, leaving 7 bases unmatched. Germline V lookup: CDR1 SGHDN, CDR2 FVKESK. The CDR3 is made up of 13 amino acids. The CDR3 DNA reads TGTGCCAGCAGCTTTTTGGGACAGGGTGCCCAGTACTTC. Translating it yields CASSFLGQGAQYF.

The chain has TRBV10-2 and TRBJ2-1; 8 bases are shared with TRBD2. Trimming took 6 bases from V and 4 from J; bases not matched to a gene: 8. Germline loops: CDR1 WSHSY, CDR2 SAAADI. The CDR3 runs 15 residues. The CDR3 is CASRESGGVYNEQFF. The CDR3 DNA reads TGCGCCAGCAGGGAGAGCGGGGGCGTATACAATGAGCAGTTCTTC.

J is TRBJ1-5 and V is TRBV3-1 (or the pseudogene TRBV3-2); D gene ambiguous. CDR3 length: 14 amino acids. The V and J ends lost 1 base and 3 bases respectively, with 7 bases between them. Germline V lookup: CDR1 LGHDT, CDR2 YNNKEL (reference sequence). The CDR3 is CASSQGADNQPQHF. Here the CDR3 DNA reads TGTGCCAGCAGCCAAGGAGCTGACAATCAGCCCCAGCATTTT.

V is TRBV14 and J is TRBJ1-2; D is perhaps TRBD1 (6 bases). From germline, CDR1 is SGHDN and CDR2 FVKESK. CDR3 length equals 13 residues. V lost 5 bases to trimming and J lost 4 bases, with 11 bases between them. CDR3 residues: CASSVGASYGYTF. In nucleotides, the CDR3 is TGTGCCAGCAGCGTGGGGGCGAGCTATGGCTACACCTTC. The variable domain in full, with the rest retrieved from reference TRBV14 and TRBJ1-2, is EAGVTQFPSHSVIEKGQTVTLRCDPISGHDNLYWYRRVMGKEIKFLLHFVKESKQDESGMPNNRFLAERTGGTYSTLKVQPAELEDSGVYFCASSVGASYGYTFGSGTRLTVV.

V gene TRBV6-6 combines with J gene TRBJ1-4, with D unclear. The germline V gene encodes CDR1 MNHNY and CDR2 SVGAGI (reference sequence). The CDR3 is made up of 11 amino acids. Deletions cut 5 bases from V and 17 bases from J, with 15 bases between. DNA of the CDR3: TGTGCCAGCAGTGCTGATGAAAAGGCATTTTTT. Protein sequence: CASSADEKAFF.

The rearrangement joins TRBV3-1 (or the pseudogene TRBV3-2) to TRBJ1-3, with D unresolved. This CDR3 comprises 15 residues. Germline V gene lookup returns CDR1 LGHDT and CDR2 YNNKEL (reference sequence). Trimming stripped 8 bases from V and 0 bases from J, with 14 bases between. The CDR3: CASSLGSHSGNTIYF. CDR3 nucleotides: TGTGCCAGCTCACTGGGGTCTCACTCTGGAAACACCATATATTTT.

In its sample, this clone was seen once. The rearrangement joins TRBV27 to TRBJ1-6; D is unclear. The CDR3 consists of 14 residues. V was cut by 0 bases and J by 11 bases, with 11 bases left in between. Germline V gene data show CDR1 as MNHEY and CDR2 as SMNVEV (reference sequence). The CDR3 reads CASSLSVGRTPLHF. The CDR3 DNA reads TGTGCCAGCAGTTTATCTGTCGGGAGGACACCCCTCCACTTT.

The CDR3 loop reads CASSSGAGFAEQYF. CDR3 nucleotides: TGTGCCAGCAGTTCAGGGGCAGGTTTTGCAGAGCAGTACTTC. The genes are TRBV28 and TRBJ2-7; D might be TRBD1 (6 bases). Germline V gene sequence: CDR1 MDHEN, CDR2 SYDVKM. This CDR3 comprises 14 residues. V was trimmed by 4 bases and J by 7 bases, leaving 17 bases between them.

In nucleotides, the CDR3 is TGTGCCAGCAGATTCATGACAGGGTTGAGCTCTGGGGCCAACGTCCTGACTTTC. Its translation is CASRFMTGLSSGANVLTF. The chain employs TRBV27 and TRBJ2-6; 7 bases agree with TRBD1. After removal of 6 bases from V and 0 bases from J, the junction contained 11 bases not matched to a gene. This CDR3 region has 18 residues. Germline lookup yields CDR1 MNHEY and CDR2 SMNVEV (reference sequence). Complete variable domain (other parts from reference TRBV27 and TRBJ2-6): EAQVTQNPRYLITVTGKKLTVTCSQNMNHEYMSWYRQDPGLGLRQIYYSMNVEVTDKGDVPEGYKVSRKEKRNFPLILESPSPNQTSLYFCASRFMTGLSSGANVLTFGAGSRLTVL.

This chain connects TRBV11-2 to TRBJ2-1, with D unresolved. The V gene's germline CDR1 is SGHAT and CDR2 FQNNGV. With 9 bases removed from V and 6 bases from J, the gap between germline ends came to 15 bases. This CDR3 has 13 residues. This chain's CDR3 is CASHCAVCNEQFF. In nucleotides, the CDR3 is TGTGCCAGTCACTGCGCGGTGTGCAATGAGCAGTTCTTC.

This clone came up once. The chain combines TRBV7-9 with TRBJ1-1; unclear D gene. V was cut by 0 bases and J by 1 base, with 6 bases left in between. The CDR3 runs to 14 residues. CDR1 and CDR2 (germline): SEHNR, FQNEAQ (reference sequence). DNA for the CDR3: TGTGCCAGCAGCTTAGCGTCGCCGAACACTGAAGCTTTCTTT. Residues: CASSLASPNTEAFF.

In its sample, this clone was seen a few times. The chain couples TRBV5-4 to TRBJ2-7; 8 bases align to TRBD1. Germline V lookup: CDR1 SGHNT, CDR2 YYREEE (reference sequence). J was trimmed by 1 base and V by 0 bases; bases with no gene match: 3. CDR3 size: 15 residues. CDR3 protein: CASSLAGTGSYEQYF. The CDR3 DNA follows: TGTGCCAGCAGCTTGGCCGGGACAGGATCCTACGAGCAGTACTTC.

The genes are TRBV27 and TRBJ2-7, with D tentatively TRBD2 (6 bases). Trimming left V 3 bases short and J 7 bases short, with 16 bases between. The length of the CDR3 is 14 residues. The V gene's germline CDR1 is MNHEY and CDR2 SMNVEV (reference sequence). For the CDR3, the DNA is TGTGCCAGCAGTTTGCGGGATTCCCTTTGGGAGCAGTACTTC. Amino acid sequence: CASSLRDSLWEQYF.

The CDR3 DNA reads as TGTGCCTGGAGTGACAGGGCGGGCAATCAGCCCCAGCATTTT. Translated: CAWSDRAGNQPQHF. The chain links TRBV30 to TRBJ1-5; D possibly corresponds to TRBD1 (6 bases). CDR1 GTSNPN and CDR2 SVGIG come from the germline V gene (reference sequence). The germline V and J ends were trimmed by 1 base and 2 bases, with 9 bases remaining between them. CDR3 length: 14 residues.

The CDR3 spells CASSQESGARYGYTF. In DNA form, the CDR3 reads TGTGCCAGCAGCCAAGAGTCAGGGGCGCGGTATGGCTACACCTTC. The genes are TRBV4-2 and TRBJ1-2; possibly TRBD1 for D (6 bases). CDR1 and CDR2 (germline): LGHNA, YNFKEQ. V was shortened by 0 bases and J by 5 bases, with 13 bases between the two germline ends. The CDR3 has 15 amino acids.

The chain uses TRBV5-4 and TRBJ2-7, with D possibly being TRBD2 (5 bases). CDR1 and CDR2 (germline): SGHNT, YYREEE (reference sequence). The ends were cut back, 1 base at V and 7 bases at J, with 21 bases in the middle. This CDR3 has 16 amino acids. CDR3 loop: CASSLSATRALGEQYF. The CDR3 nucleotides are TGTGCCAGCAGCTTGAGCGCCACTAGGGCCCTTGGGGAGCAGTACTTC.

The chain has TRBV7-2 and TRBJ1-1; D not certain. The germline V gene encodes CDR1 SGHTA and CDR2 FQGNSA. V was pared by 2 bases and J by 0 bases, with 7 bases between. The CDR3 sequence is 14 residues long. The CDR3 DNA sequence: TGTGCCAGCAGCTTATGGGTAGTGAACACTGAAGCTTTCTTT. Translated, it gives CASSLWVVNTEAFF.

The chain uses TRBV30 and TRBJ2-7; 10 nucleotides match TRBD2. The germline gives CDR1 GTSNPN, CDR2 SVGIG (reference sequence). The CDR3 sequence is 15 residues long. Unmatched junction bases numbered 8, after V lost 2 bases and J lost 4 bases. CDR3: CAWSTRGLANYEQYF. The CDR3 DNA sequence: TGTGCCTGGAGTACCCGGGGACTAGCGAATTACGAGCAGTACTTC.

This clone has a single count. CDR3 in DNA: TGTGCCAGCAGCGTAGCCGACAGTAATTCACCCCTCCACTTT. It codes for CASSVADSNSPLHF. The chain carries TRBV9 and TRBJ1-6, with D tentatively TRBD1 (5 bases). The V end lost 0 bases, the J end lost 6 bases, and 7 bases lay between the germline ends. Germline V gives CDR1 SGDLS, CDR2 YYNGEE. CDR3 size: 14 residues. Together with reference TRBV9 and TRBJ1-6, the CDR3 gives the full variable domain: DSGVTQTPKHLITATGQRVTLRCSPRSGDLSVYWYQQSLDQGLQFLIQYYNGEERAKGNILERFSAQQFPDLHSELNLSSLELGDSALYFCASSVADSNSPLHFGNGTRLTVT.

This chain uses TRBV4-3 with TRBJ1-4; the D gene is possibly TRBD1 (5 bases). Looked up from germline, CDR1 is LGHNA and CDR2 is YSLEER. This CDR3 comprises 16 residues. Trimming stripped 0 bases from V and 7 bases from J, with 15 bases between. This CDR3 is CASSQDLRGVGEKLFF. The CDR3 DNA follows: TGCGCCAGCAGCCAAGATCTCCGGGGGGTTGGTGAAAAACTGTTTTTT.